This T cell receptor (beta chain) originates from a study of human T cells and chemical hapten exposure. Sample time point: patch test 1, 2 weeks after DPC sensitization. Treatment of the sample: therapeutic diphenylcyclopropenone sensitization with weekly scalp DPC. Prior to each patch test being applied, blood was drawn. During construction of the library, unique molecular identifiers were attached to individual cDNA molecules for quantitative, reproducible TCR counting. A single record per CDR3 protein comes from TCRdb applying MiXCR to the RACE reads. The sample records fewer than 400,000 distinct CDR3 sequences, approximately 6.9% being singletons. As regards this clonotype: What it binds is not known.

General study findings and limits: Expanded TCRs formed significantly more large CDR3 similarity clusters than controls.

The CDR3 consists of 13 residues. V lost 6 bases and J 5 bases, leaving 12 bases between the germline ends. CDR1 SGHTA and CDR2 FQGNSA come from the germline V gene. This sequence originates from a young woman with alopecia areata. Some clones in this sample may be carry-over from other donors' samples. The input for sequencing was whole blood, taken in connection with sensitization to the hapten diphenylcyclopropenone (DPC). The J gene is TRBJ2-3, the V gene TRBV7-2, with a weak D call TRBD1 (5 bases). In DNA, the CDR3 is TGTGCCAGCAGGAGGACATCCTTAGATACGCAGTATTTT. Protein: CASRRTSLDTQYF. Full variable domain (outside the CDR3, taken from reference TRBV7-2 and TRBJ2-3): GAGVSQSPSNKVTEKGKDVELRCDPISGHTALYWYRQSLGQGLEFLIYFQGNSAPDKSGLPSDRFSAERTGGSVSTLTIQRTQQEDSAVYLCASRRTSLDTQYFGPGTRLTVL.